This T cell receptor beta chain was identified in a study of a mutant IDH1 vaccine in newly diagnosed glioma. About the study: Across weeks 1, 3, 5, 7, 11, 15, 19 and 23, patients received a vaccination each time, eight in all. A roughly 60% male, 37.5% female split and a mean age of 40.4 years characterized treated patients.

Described time point: week 11, during vaccination. All doses held 300 ug of mutant IDH1 20-mer peptide, with topical imiquimod. Each of the donors came in with new WHO grade 3 or 4 astrocytomas that were IDH1-mutant and ATRX-lost. The V and J ends lost 1 base and 7 bases respectively, with 8 bases between them. Germline-derived CDR1 and CDR2 are SNHLY and FYNNEI. The CDR3 has 13 amino acids. As concerns this clone: Its antigen is unknown.

TCRdb's table, derived via immunoSEQ multiplex PCR, lists solely in-frame clones and lacks some. The sample yields roughly 60,000 clones, 70% to 85% seen once. The starting material was PBMCs, obtained from a glioma patient whose treatment included an IDH1 peptide vaccine. This TCR came from a young man with glioma. The J gene is TRBJ1-5, the V gene TRBV2; D not resolved. CDR3 sequence: CASSEGMWQPQHF. Written as DNA, the CDR3 is TGTGCCAGCAGTGAAGGGATGTGGCAGCCCCAGCATTTT.